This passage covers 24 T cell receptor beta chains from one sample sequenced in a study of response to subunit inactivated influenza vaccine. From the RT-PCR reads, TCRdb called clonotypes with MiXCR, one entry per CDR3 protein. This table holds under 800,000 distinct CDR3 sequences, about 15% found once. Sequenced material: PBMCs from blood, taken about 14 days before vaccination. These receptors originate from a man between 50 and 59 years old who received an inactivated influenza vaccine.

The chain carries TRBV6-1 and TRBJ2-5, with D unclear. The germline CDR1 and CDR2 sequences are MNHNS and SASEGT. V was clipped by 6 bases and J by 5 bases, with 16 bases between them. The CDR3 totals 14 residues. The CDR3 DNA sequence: TGTGCCAGCAGCCCCGACTGGAAATTTGAGACCCAGTACTTC. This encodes CASSPDWKFETQYF.

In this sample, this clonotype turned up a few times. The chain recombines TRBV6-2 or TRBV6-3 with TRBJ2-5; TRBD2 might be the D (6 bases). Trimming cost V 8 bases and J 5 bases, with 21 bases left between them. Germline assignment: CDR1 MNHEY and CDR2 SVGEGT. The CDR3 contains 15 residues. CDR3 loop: CASARRAGRGETQYF. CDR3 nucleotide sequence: TGTGCCAGCGCCCGGAGGGCGGGAAGAGGGGAGACCCAGTACTTC.

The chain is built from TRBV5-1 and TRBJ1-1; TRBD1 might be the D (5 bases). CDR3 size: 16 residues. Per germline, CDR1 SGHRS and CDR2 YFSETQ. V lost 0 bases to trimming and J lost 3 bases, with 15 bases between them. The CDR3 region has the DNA TGCGCCAGCAGCTTGGCCCGGGGGACCAGGTACACTGAAGCTTTCTTT. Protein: CASSLARGTRYTEAFF.

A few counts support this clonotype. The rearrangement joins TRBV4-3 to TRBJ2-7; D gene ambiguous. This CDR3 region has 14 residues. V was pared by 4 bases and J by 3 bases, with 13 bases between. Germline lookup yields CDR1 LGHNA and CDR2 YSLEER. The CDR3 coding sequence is TGCGCCAGCAGCCGGACCGTTGGTGTCTACGAGCAGTACTTC. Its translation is CASSRTVGVYEQYF.

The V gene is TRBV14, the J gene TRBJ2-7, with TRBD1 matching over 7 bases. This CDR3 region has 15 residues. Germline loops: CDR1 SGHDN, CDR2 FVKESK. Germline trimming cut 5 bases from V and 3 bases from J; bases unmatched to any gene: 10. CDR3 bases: TGTGCCAGCAGCTACCGGGACAGTAGAGGCTACGAGCAGTACTTC. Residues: CASSYRDSRGYEQYF.

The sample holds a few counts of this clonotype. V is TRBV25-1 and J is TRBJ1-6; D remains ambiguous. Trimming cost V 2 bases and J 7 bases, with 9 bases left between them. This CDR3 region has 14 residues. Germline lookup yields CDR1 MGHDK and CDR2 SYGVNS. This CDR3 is CASSEAGGNSPLHF. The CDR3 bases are TGTGCCAGCAGTGAAGCAGGAGGGAATTCACCCCTCCACTTT.

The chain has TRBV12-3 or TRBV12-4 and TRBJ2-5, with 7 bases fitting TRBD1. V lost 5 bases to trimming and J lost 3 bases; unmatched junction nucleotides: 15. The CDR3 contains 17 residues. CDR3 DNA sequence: TGTGCCAGCAGTCCCTTACTGGGACAGCATTCCGAAGAGACCCAGTACTTC. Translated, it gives CASSPLLGQHSEETQYF.

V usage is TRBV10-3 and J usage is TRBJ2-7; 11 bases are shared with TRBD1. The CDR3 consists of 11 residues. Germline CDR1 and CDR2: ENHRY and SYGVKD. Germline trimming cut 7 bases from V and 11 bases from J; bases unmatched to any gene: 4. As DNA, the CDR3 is TGTGCCATCAAGGACAGGGGGCCGAAGTACTTC. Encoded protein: CAIKDRGPKYF.

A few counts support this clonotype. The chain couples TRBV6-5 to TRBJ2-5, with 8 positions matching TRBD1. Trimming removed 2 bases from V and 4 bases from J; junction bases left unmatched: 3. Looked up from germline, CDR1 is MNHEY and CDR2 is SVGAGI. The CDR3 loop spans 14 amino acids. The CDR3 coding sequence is TGTGCCAGCAGTTACGGCGACAGGGGAGAGACCCAGTACTTC. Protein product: CASSYGDRGETQYF.

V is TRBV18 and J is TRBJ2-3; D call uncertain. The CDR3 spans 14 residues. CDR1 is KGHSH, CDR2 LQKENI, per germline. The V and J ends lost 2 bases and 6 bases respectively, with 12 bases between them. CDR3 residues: CASSPSPGRDTQYF. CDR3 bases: TGTGCCAGCTCACCAAGTCCCGGGCGGGATACGCAGTATTTT.

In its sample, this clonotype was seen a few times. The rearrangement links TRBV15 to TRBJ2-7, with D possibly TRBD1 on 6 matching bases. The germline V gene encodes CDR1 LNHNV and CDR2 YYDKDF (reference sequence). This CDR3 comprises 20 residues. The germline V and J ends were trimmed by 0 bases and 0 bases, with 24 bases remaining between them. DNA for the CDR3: TGTGCCACCAGCAGAGAAGGCGGACGGCAGGGGCCTTGGAGCTCCTACGAGCAGTACTTC. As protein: CATSREGGRQGPWSSYEQYF. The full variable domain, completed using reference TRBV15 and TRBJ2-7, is DAMVIQNPRYQVTQFGKPVTLSCSQTLNHNVMYWYQQKSSQAPKLLFHYYDKDFNNEADTPDNFQSRRPNTSFCFLDIRSPGLGDTAMYLCATSREGGRQGPWSSYEQYFGPGTRLTVT.

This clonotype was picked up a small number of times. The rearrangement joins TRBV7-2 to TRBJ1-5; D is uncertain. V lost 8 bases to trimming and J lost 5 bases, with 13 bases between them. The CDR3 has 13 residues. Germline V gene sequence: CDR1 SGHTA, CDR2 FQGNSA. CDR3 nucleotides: TGTGCCAGCCGACTCACGGGCGATCAGCCCCAGCATTTT. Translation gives CASRLTGDQPQHF.

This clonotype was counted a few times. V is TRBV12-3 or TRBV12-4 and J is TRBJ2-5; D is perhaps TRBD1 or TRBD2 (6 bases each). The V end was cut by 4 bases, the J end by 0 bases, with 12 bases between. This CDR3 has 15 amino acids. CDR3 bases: TGTGCCAGCAGTTGGGGGGCCCTATACCAAGAGACCCAGTACTTC. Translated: CASSWGALYQETQYF.

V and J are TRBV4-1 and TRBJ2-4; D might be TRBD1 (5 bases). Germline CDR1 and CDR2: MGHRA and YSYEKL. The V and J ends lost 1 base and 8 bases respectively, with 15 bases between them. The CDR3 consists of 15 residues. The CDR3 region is CASSQVGREKDIQYF. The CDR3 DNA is TGCGCCAGCAGCCAAGTGGGCAGGGAAAAGGACATTCAGTACTTC.

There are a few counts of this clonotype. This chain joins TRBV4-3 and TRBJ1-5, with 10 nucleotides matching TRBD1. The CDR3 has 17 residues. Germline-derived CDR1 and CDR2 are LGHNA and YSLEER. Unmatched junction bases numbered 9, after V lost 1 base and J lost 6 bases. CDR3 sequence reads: CASSQVFRTGGVQPQHF. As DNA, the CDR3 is TGCGCCAGCAGCCAAGTCTTTCGGACAGGGGGAGTTCAGCCCCAGCATTTT.

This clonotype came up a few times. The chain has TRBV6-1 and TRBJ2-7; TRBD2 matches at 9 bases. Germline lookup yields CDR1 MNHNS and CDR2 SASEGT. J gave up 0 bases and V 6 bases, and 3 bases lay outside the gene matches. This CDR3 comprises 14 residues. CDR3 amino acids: CASRRTSVSYEQYF. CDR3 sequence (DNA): TGTGCCAGCAGGCGGACTAGCGTCTCCTACGAGCAGTACTTC.

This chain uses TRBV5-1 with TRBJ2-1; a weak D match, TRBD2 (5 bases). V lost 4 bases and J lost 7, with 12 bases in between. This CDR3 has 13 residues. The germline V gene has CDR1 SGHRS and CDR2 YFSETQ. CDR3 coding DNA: TGCGCCAGCAGCGGGAGCAAGTGGAATGAGCAGTTCTTC. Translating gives CASSGSKWNEQFF.

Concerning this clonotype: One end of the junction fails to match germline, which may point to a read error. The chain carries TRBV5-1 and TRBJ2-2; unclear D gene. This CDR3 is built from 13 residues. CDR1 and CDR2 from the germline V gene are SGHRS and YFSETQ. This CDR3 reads CARSSTFTGELFF. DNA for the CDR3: TGCGCCAGAAGCTCGACTTTTACCGGGGAGCTGTTTTTT.

CDR3 sequence reads: CASSSAGQTYEQYF. For the CDR3, the DNA is TGCGCCAGCAGCTCGGCGGGACAGACCTACGAGCAGTACTTC. The V call is TRBV5-1, the J call TRBJ2-7, with a weak D call TRBD1 (7 bases). From germline, CDR1 is SGHRS and CDR2 YFSETQ. Trimming left V 3 bases short and J 2 bases short, with 12 bases between. The CDR3 is made up of 14 amino acids.

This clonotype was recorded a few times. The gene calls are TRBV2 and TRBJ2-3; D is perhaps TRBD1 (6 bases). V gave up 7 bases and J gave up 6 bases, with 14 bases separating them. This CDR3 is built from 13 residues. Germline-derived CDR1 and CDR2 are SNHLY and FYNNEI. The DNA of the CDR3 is TGTGCCAGCACTGGACCCCAGGGGGATACGCAGTATTTT. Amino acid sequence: CASTGPQGDTQYF.

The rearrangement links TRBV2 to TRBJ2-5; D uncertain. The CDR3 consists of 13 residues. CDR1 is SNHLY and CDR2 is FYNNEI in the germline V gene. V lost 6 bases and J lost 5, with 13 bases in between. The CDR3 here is CASSGSILETQYF. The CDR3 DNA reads TGTGCCAGCAGCGGGTCAATACTGGAGACCCAGTACTTC.

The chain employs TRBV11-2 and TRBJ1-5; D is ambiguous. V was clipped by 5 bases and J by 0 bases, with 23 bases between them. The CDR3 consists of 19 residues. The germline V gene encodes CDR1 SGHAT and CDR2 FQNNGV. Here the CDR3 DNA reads TGTGCCAGCAGCCCGTTTTCGCCCAGATCCTCTCATAGCAATCAGCCCCAGCATTTT. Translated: CASSPFSPRSSHSNQPQHF.

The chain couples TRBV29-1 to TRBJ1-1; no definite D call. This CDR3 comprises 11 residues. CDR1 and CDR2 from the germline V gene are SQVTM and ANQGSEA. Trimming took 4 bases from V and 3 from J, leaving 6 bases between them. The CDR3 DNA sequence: TGCAGCGTTGGTAGGCACACTGAAGCTTTCTTT. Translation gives CSVGRHTEAFF.

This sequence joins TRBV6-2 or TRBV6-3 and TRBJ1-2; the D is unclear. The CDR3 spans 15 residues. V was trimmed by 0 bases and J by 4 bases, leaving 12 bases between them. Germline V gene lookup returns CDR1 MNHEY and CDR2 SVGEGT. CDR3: CASSYSPRGTYGYTF. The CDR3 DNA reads TGTGCCAGCAGTTACTCACCGCGGGGAACCTATGGCTACACCTTC.